The 21 T cell receptor beta chains below come from one sample, sequenced in a study of shared clonotypes between healthy human individuals. TCRdb keeps only in-frame clones here, not all; method: immunoSEQ multiplex PCR. The data show some 500,000 clones, almost 97% seen once. Material for sequencing was naive CD4+ T cells sorted from blood. The sample's subset: CD45RA+ positively selected. These receptors were obtained from a woman aged 25 to 39 in good health.

V gene TRBV27 combines with J gene TRBJ2-5; D uncertain. From germline, CDR1 is MNHEY and CDR2 SMNVEV (reference sequence). The CDR3 is 13 amino acids. V was cut by 5 bases and J by 5 bases, with 12 bases left in between. CDR3 nucleotides: TGTGCCAGCAGTCCCAGATTCGGGGAGACCCAGTACTTC. Residues: CASSPRFGETQYF.

The sample holds one count of this clone. V is TRBV29-1 and J is TRBJ1-1; the D is unclear. Germline V CDR1 and CDR2: SQVTM, ANQGSEA. The CDR3 length is 12 residues. V dropped 7 bases and J dropped 4 bases, with 13 bases sitting between them. CDR3 DNA sequence: TGCAGCGCCAGAAATTCGGGCACTGAAGCTTTCTTT. This codes for CSARNSGTEAFF.

The chain uses TRBV18 and TRBJ2-2; 8 bases are shared with TRBD1. In germline, CDR1 is KGHSH, CDR2 LQKENI. The CDR3 totals 15 residues. V trimming: 4 bases; J trimming: 5 bases; junction bases outside the gene matches: 6. CDR3 nucleotides: TGTGCCAGCTCACTCCAGGGGGCGCCGACCGGGGAGCTGTTTTTT. Residues: CASSLQGAPTGELFF.

The chain recombines TRBV28 with TRBJ2-7, with TRBD1 matching 7 bases. V was pared by 5 bases and J by 1 base, with 11 bases of the junction left unmatched. The CDR3 covers 16 residues. The V gene's germline CDR1 is MDHEN and CDR2 SYDVKM. CDR3: CASSARQGLVSYEQYF. CDR3 DNA: TGTGCCAGCAGTGCTCGACAGGGCCTGGTGTCCTACGAGCAGTACTTC.

This clone was found once. The chain carries TRBV5-5 and TRBJ2-7, with TRBD1 identical over 12 bases. The CDR3 has 15 amino acids. The V segment lost 4 bases and the J segment 4 bases; nucleotides outside the gene matches: 6. From germline, CDR1 is SGHKS and CDR2 YYEKEE (reference sequence). Here the CDR3 reads CASSRDRGLWYEQYF. The CDR3 coding sequence is TGTGCCAGCAGCCGGGACAGGGGGCTTTGGTACGAGCAGTACTTC.

This chain uses TRBV4-1 with TRBJ1-2; TRBD1 is a possible D gene (5 bases). The CDR3 has 16 residues. V lost 0 bases to trimming and J lost 1 base, with 12 bases between them. Germline CDR1 MGHRA, CDR2 YSYEKL. The CDR3 spells CASSQDLSGINYGYTF. CDR3 DNA: TGCGCCAGCAGCCAAGATCTGTCAGGGATTAACTATGGCTACACCTTC.

The chain carries TRBV28 and TRBJ1-2; perhaps TRBD1 as D (6 bases). Germline CDR1 and CDR2: MDHEN and SYDVKM. The CDR3 is 13 residues long. V lost 4 bases and J 7 bases, leaving 13 bases between the germline ends. As DNA, the CDR3 is TGTGCCAGCAGTTCCACAGGGCTCAGTGGCTACACCTTC. Protein product: CASSSTGLSGYTF.

V is TRBV9 and J is TRBJ2-3, with D uncertain. The CDR3 runs 16 residues. The ends were cut back, 0 bases at V and 1 base at J, with 12 bases in the middle. From germline, CDR1 is SGDLS and CDR2 YYNGEE. The CDR3 protein is CASSVDLAVGTDTQYF. The CDR3 DNA reads TGTGCCAGCAGCGTAGATCTGGCGGTCGGCACAGATACGCAGTATTTT.

The rearrangement uses TRBV29-1 and TRBJ1-2; 7 bases match TRBD1. Losses at the gene ends were 7 bases for V and 8 bases for J; bases not matched to a gene: 19. Germline CDR1 reads SQVTM; CDR2 reads ANQGSEA. The CDR3 spans 15 residues. The CDR3 reads CSASGTASTLGGYTF. CDR3 DNA: TGCAGCGCCTCCGGGACAGCCTCCACTCTTGGCGGCTACACCTTC.

The genes are TRBV18 and TRBJ1-5, with 10 bases identical to TRBD1. This CDR3 has 16 residues. Germline-derived CDR1 and CDR2 are KGHSH and LQKENI. Trimming removed 8 bases from V and 4 bases from J; junction bases left unmatched: 11. The CDR3 DNA sequence: TGTGCCAGCACAAAGAAGGGACAGGGGATTAATCAGCCCCAGCATTTT. Residues: CASTKKGQGINQPQHF.

The chain uses TRBV28 and TRBJ2-5; D remains unclear. CDR3 length: 15 residues. V lost 3 bases and J lost 2, with 13 bases in between. CDR1 is MDHEN and CDR2 is SYDVKM in the germline V gene. The CDR3 bases are TGTGCCAGCAGTTTGCAATCGGGCCAACAAGAGACCCAGTACTTC. It specifies CASSLQSGQQETQYF.

The genes are TRBV6-5 and TRBJ2-1; D might be TRBD1 or TRBD2, each matching 5 bases. The CDR3 has 14 amino acids. V lost 0 bases and J 12 bases, leaving 15 bases between the germline ends. The germline CDR1 and CDR2 sequences are MNHEY and SVGAGI. In nucleotides, the CDR3 is TGTGCCAGCAGTTACTCGGGGGTAATTTCGGGGCAGTTCTTC. The encoded protein is CASSYSGVISGQFF.

V is TRBV9 and J is TRBJ2-7; 7 nucleotides agree with TRBD1. Germline V CDR1 and CDR2: SGDLS, YYNGEE. The CDR3 spans 15 residues. V was clipped by 0 bases and J by 0 bases; unmatched bases: 3. The CDR3 region has the DNA TGTGCCAGCAGCGTAGGGGGGACAGTCTCCTACGAGCAGTACTTC. Its protein is CASSVGGTVSYEQYF.

The CDR3 DNA sequence: TGCGCCAGCAGCCAAGATGGGACTAGCGGGGGAACAGATACGCAGTATTTT. Amino acids: CASSQDGTSGGTDTQYF. This chain links TRBV4-1 with TRBJ2-3, with TRBD2 matching 14 bases. The V gene end was trimmed by 0 bases and the J gene end by 3 bases; junction bases not matched to a gene: 2. Germline values: CDR1 MGHRA, CDR2 YSYEKL. There are 17 residues in the CDR3.

This chain uses TRBV5-6 with TRBJ2-5; D is tentatively TRBD1 or TRBD2 (5 bases each). This CDR3 is 16 amino acids long. CDR1 is SGHDT and CDR2 is YYEEEE in the germline V gene. V gave up 0 bases and J gave up 5 bases, with 17 bases separating them. The CDR3 loop is CASSLAGTFFDETQYF. The DNA of the CDR3 is TGTGCCAGCAGCTTGGCCGGGACCTTCTTCGATGAGACCCAGTACTTC.

J is TRBJ2-2 and V is TRBV18; no definite D call. V lost 1 base and J lost 8, with 11 bases in between. This CDR3 is built from 14 residues. CDR1 KGHSH and CDR2 LQKENI come from the germline V gene. DNA for the CDR3: TGTGCCAGCTCACCACAACAGCTAATGGGGGAGCTGTTTTTT. Translation: CASSPQQLMGELFF.

On this clone itself: One end of the junction does not line up with germline, which may come from a read error. The rearrangement uses TRBV29-1 and TRBJ2-1; 7 nucleotides line up with TRBD2. The CDR3 totals 14 residues. Germline CDR1 reads SQVTM; CDR2 reads ANQGSEA. The CDR3 DNA follows: TGCAGCGTCGAAGTTGCGGGAGCTGAGGGTGAGCAGTTCTTC. Translation: CSVEVAGAEGEQFF.

Worth noting for this clone: Other nucleotide sequences in the sample specify the same CDR3. The rearrangement joins TRBV28 to TRBJ1-2; no firm D call. V was trimmed by 1 base and J by 6 bases, leaving 6 bases between them. Germline lookup yields CDR1 MDHEN and CDR2 SYDVKM. The CDR3 runs 12 residues. The CDR3 here is CASSLSPNGYTF. The CDR3 DNA is TGTGCCAGCAGTTTATCTCCGAATGGCTACACCTTC.

The genes are TRBV6-5 and TRBJ2-1, with a tentative D call TRBD2 (6 bases). The CDR3 spans 16 residues. Trimming pared 1 base from V and 4 bases from J, leaving 14 bases between. CDR1 MNHEY and CDR2 SVGAGI come from the germline V gene. Written as DNA, the CDR3 is TGTGCCAGCAGTTACTTGGAGGGCCGGGGGTACAATGAGCAGTTCTTC. It specifies CASSYLEGRGYNEQFF.

V usage is TRBV18 and J usage is TRBJ1-1; D remains unclear. Per germline, CDR1 KGHSH and CDR2 LQKENI. This CDR3 is 14 amino acids long. Trimming shortened V by 3 bases and J by 6 bases, and 14 bases separated the two germline ends. The CDR3 spells CASSPVGLGPEAFF. CDR3 in DNA: TGTGCCAGCTCACCGGTGGGCCTTGGTCCTGAAGCTTTCTTT.

The chain links TRBV6-5 to TRBJ2-5; 9 bases line up with TRBD1. The DNA end is more similar to TRBJ2-7, so the J call may be wrong. From germline, CDR1 is MNHEY and CDR2 SVGAGI. The length of the CDR3 is 14 residues. CDR3 sequence reads: CASSDDRGIYEQYF. For the CDR3, the DNA is TGTGCCAGCAGCGATGACAGGGGGATCTACGAGCAGTACTTC.